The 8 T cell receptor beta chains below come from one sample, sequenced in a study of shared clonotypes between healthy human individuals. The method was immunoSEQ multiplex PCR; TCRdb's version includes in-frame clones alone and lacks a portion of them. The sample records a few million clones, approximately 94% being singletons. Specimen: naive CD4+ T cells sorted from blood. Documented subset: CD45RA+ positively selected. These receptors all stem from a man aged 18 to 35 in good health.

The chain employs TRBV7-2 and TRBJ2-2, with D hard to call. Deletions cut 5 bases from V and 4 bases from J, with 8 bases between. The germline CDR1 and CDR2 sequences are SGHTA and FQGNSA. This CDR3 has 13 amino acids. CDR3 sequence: CASSLDRTGELFF. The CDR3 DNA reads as TGTGCCAGCAGCCTGGACCGCACCGGGGAGCTGTTTTTT. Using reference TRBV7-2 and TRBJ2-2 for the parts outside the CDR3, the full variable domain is GAGVSQSPSNKVTEKGKDVELRCDPISGHTALYWYRQSLGQGLEFLIYFQGNSAPDKSGLPSDRFSAERTGGSVSTLTIQRTQQEDSAVYLCASSLDRTGELFFGEGSRLTVL.

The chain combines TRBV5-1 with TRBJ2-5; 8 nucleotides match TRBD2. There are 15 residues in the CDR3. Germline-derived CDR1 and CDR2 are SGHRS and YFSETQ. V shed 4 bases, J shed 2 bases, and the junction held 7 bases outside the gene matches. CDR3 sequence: CASSPTGLAQETQYF. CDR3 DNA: TGCGCCAGCAGCCCTACCGGACTAGCTCAAGAGACCCAGTACTTC.

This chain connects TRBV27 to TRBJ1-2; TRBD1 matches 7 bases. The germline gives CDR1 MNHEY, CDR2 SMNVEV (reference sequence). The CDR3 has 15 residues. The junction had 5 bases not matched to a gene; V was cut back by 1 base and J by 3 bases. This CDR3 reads CASSLFGDSYYGYTF. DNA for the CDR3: TGTGCCAGCAGTTTATTTGGGGACAGCTACTATGGCTACACCTTC.

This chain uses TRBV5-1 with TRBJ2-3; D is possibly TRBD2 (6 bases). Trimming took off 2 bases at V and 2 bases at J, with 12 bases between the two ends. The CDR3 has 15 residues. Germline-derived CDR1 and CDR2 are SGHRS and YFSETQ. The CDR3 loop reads CASSFVGGNTDTQYF. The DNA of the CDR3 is TGCGCCAGCAGCTTTGTCGGGGGAAACACAGATACGCAGTATTTT.

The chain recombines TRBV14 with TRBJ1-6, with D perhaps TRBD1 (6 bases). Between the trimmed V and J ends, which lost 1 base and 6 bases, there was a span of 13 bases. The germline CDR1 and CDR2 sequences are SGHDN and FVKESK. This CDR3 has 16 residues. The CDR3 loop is CASSQVPGASNSPLHF. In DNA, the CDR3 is TGTGCCAGCAGCCAAGTCCCGGGGGCTAGTAATTCACCCCTCCACTTT.

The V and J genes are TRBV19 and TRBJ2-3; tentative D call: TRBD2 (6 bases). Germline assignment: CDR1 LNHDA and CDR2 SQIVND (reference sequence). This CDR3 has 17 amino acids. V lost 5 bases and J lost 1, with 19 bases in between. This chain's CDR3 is CASSPLGLRRGTDTQYF. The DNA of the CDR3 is TGTGCCAGTAGTCCCCTAGGACTGCGGAGGGGCACAGATACGCAGTATTTT.

CDR3 protein: CASSPSWVGLGGYTF. CDR3 DNA: TGTGCCAGCAGCCCAAGCTGGGTAGGTCTCGGTGGCTACACCTTC. The chain carries TRBV7-9 and TRBJ1-2; D is unclear. Deletions cut 5 bases from V and 7 bases from J, with 20 bases between. Germline loops: CDR1 SEHNR, CDR2 FQNEAQ (reference sequence). CDR3 length: 15 residues.

CDR3 sequence: CASSFGTSYGYTF. CDR3 nucleotides: TGTGCCAGCAGCTTTGGTACGTCCTATGGCTACACCTTC. The chain recombines TRBV7-2 with TRBJ1-2, with D uncertain. V was pared by 3 bases and J by 4 bases, with 9 bases between. Per germline, CDR1 SGHTA and CDR2 FQGNSA. The CDR3 has 13 amino acids.